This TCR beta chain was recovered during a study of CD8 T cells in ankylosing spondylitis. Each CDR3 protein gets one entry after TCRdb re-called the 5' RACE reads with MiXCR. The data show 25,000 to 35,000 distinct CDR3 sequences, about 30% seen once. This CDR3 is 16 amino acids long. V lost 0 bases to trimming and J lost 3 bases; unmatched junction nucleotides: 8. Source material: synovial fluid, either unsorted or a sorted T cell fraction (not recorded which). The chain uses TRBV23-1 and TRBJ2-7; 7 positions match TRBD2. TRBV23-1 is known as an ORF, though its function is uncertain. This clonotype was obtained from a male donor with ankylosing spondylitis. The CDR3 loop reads CASSQSFAGELYEQYV. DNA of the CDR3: TGCGCCAGCAGTCAATCGTTCGCGGGAGAACTCTACGAGCAGTACGTC.